This entry lists 21 T cell receptor beta chains sequenced from one sample in a study of blood T cell repertoires in COVID-19. Sequenced by immunoSEQ multiplex PCR; TCRdb stores in-frame clones only, minus some. The data show roughly 200,000 clones, roughly 80% seen once. The source material was peripheral blood. These receptors originate from an older woman with COVID-19, enrolled during active disease.

V usage is TRBV7-2 and J usage is TRBJ1-1; tentative D call: TRBD1 (5 bases). Looked up from germline, CDR1 is SGHTA and CDR2 is FQGNSA. The germline V and J ends were trimmed by 1 base and 1 base, with 7 bases remaining between them. CDR3 length: 14 residues. The CDR3 DNA follows: TGTGCCAGCAGCTTAGACAGGTGGAACACTGAAGCTTTCTTT. It is translated as CASSLDRWNTEAFF.

The CDR3 loop reads CASSYSAGQGSWDYGYTF. The CDR3 nucleotides read TGTGCCAGCAGTTACTCAGCGGGACAGGGTTCGTGGGACTATGGCTACACCTTC. The gene calls are TRBV6-2 or TRBV6-3 and TRBJ1-2; TRBD1 agrees at 9 bases. Germline CDR1 reads MNHEY; CDR2 reads SVGEGT. The CDR3 is 18 amino acids. The trim removed 0 bases at V and 3 bases at J, leaving 11 bases unmatched.

CDR3 region: CASSQIQGHEQYF. The CDR3 nucleotides read TGTGCCAGCAGTCAGATACAGGGCCACGAGCAGTACTTC. This rearrangement joins TRBV7-2 to TRBJ2-7, with TRBD1 as a possible D gene (6 bases). In germline, CDR1 is SGHTA, CDR2 FQGNSA. CDR3 size: 13 residues. Trimming cost V 6 bases and J 5 bases, with 14 bases left between them.

V and J are TRBV12-5 and TRBJ1-6, with D perhaps TRBD1 (6 bases). The CDR3 loop spans 15 amino acids. V was cut by 0 bases and J by 5 bases, with 8 bases left in between. Germline CDR1 reads LGHNT; CDR2 reads FRNRAP. The CDR3 is CASGLVQGHNSPLHF. The CDR3, as DNA: TGTGCTAGTGGTTTGGTACAGGGCCATAATTCACCCCTCCACTTT.

The chain uses TRBV28 and TRBJ2-1; TRBD2 matches at 12 bases. This CDR3 is 15 amino acids long. V lost 6 bases and J lost 8; bases outside the gene matches: 8. Germline lookup yields CDR1 MDHEN and CDR2 SYDVKM. DNA for the CDR3: TGTGCCAGCAGCCCGACTAGCGGGAGCCTCCATGAGCAGTTCTTC. Amino acid sequence: CASSPTSGSLHEQFF.

The gene calls are TRBV2 and TRBJ2-5, with 11 positions matching TRBD1. CDR1 is SNHLY and CDR2 is FYNNEI in the germline V gene. The CDR3 totals 15 residues. The trim removed 7 bases at V and 2 bases at J, leaving 6 bases unmatched. The chain's CDR3 is CASIFGTGGQETQYF. The CDR3 nucleotides are TGTGCCAGCATCTTCGGGACAGGGGGGCAAGAGACCCAGTACTTC.

The chain links TRBV19 to TRBJ2-3, with TRBD2 matching over 9 bases. The germline V gene encodes CDR1 LNHDA and CDR2 SQIVND (reference sequence). Trimming at V came to 4 bases and at J to 4 bases, leaving 15 bases not matched to a gene. The CDR3 totals 18 residues. CDR3: CASSTHPRSSGSADTQYF. CDR3 nucleotide sequence: TGTGCCAGTAGTACTCACCCTCGGAGTAGCGGGAGTGCAGATACGCAGTATTTT.

V gene TRBV20-1 combines with J gene TRBJ2-7; the D is unclear. The CDR3 consists of 11 residues. Germline CDR1 and CDR2: DFQATT and SNEGSKA (reference sequence). V was shortened by 6 bases and J by 3 bases, with 9 bases between the two germline ends. The CDR3 DNA sequence: TGCAGTGCCACCCCGAGCTACGAGCAGTACTTC. It is translated as CSATPSYEQYF.

V gene TRBV3-1 (or the pseudogene TRBV3-2) combines with J gene TRBJ1-1, with 7 bases matching TRBD1. The CDR3 runs to 15 residues. J gave up 1 base and V 4 bases, and 6 bases lay outside the gene matches. Per the germline V gene, CDR1 is LGHDT and CDR2 is YNNKEL (reference sequence). In nucleotides, the CDR3 is TGTGCCAGCAGCCCCGAGGGGGCCCGGAACACTGAAGCTTTCTTT. Its protein is CASSPEGARNTEAFF.

The chain employs TRBV7-8 and TRBJ1-4; 8 nucleotides match TRBD1. This CDR3 comprises 12 residues. With 5 bases clipped from V and 12 bases from J, the junction kept 5 bases outside the gene matches. CDR1 is SGHVS and CDR2 is FQNEAQ in the germline V gene. The CDR3 loop is CASSHGQGELFF. The CDR3, as DNA: TGTGCCAGCAGCCACGGACAGGGTGAACTGTTTTTT. Supplemented by reference TRBV7-8 and TRBJ1-4, the full variable domain reads GAGVSQSPRYKVAKRGQDVALRCDPISGHVSLFWYQQALGQGPEFLTYFQNEAQLDKSGLPSDRFFAERPEGSVSTLKIQRTQQEDSAVYLCASSHGQGELFFGSGTQLSVL.

CDR3 loop: CASSLPRQLRNSPLHF. The CDR3, as DNA: TGTGCCAGCAGTTTGCCGCGACAGCTTCGTAATTCACCCCTCCACTTT. The rearrangement links TRBV6-6 to TRBJ1-6, with D possibly being TRBD1 (5 bases). The CDR3 runs 16 residues. The ends were cut back, 4 bases at V and 6 bases at J, with 16 bases in the middle. Per germline, CDR1 MNHNY and CDR2 SVGAGI (reference sequence).

This chain links TRBV7-3 with TRBJ2-1, with TRBD1 as a possible D gene (8 bases). CDR3 length equals 16 residues. Germline values: CDR1 SGHTA, CDR2 FQGTGA. The ends were cut back, 4 bases at V and 5 bases at J, with 18 bases in the middle. CDR3 sequence reads: CASSSRGPSGDNEQFF. The CDR3 coding sequence is TGTGCCAGCAGCTCCAGGGGGCCTAGCGGCGACAATGAGCAGTTCTTC.

The rearrangement links TRBV18 to TRBJ2-1, with 8 positions matching TRBD2. After removal of 3 bases from V and 9 bases from J, the junction contained 7 bases not matched to a gene. The CDR3 is 14 amino acids. The germline V gene encodes CDR1 KGHSH and CDR2 LQKENI. CDR3 DNA sequence: TGTGCCAGCTCACCCGCCGGGGGGGTTGGTGAGCAGTTCTTC. Encoded protein: CASSPAGGVGEQFF.

This chain uses TRBV28 with TRBJ1-2, with D possibly being TRBD1 (6 bases). The V end was cut by 5 bases, the J end by 4 bases, with 17 bases between. The CDR3 totals 15 residues. CDR1 and CDR2 (germline): MDHEN, SYDVKM. In nucleotides, the CDR3 is TGTGCCAGCAGTCCGACCCTAACAGGGACCTATGGCTACACCTTC. Translating gives CASSPTLTGTYGYTF.

The rearrangement uses TRBV7-2 and TRBJ1-3; 9 bases line up with TRBD1. The CDR3 runs 15 residues. J gave up 8 bases and V 5 bases, and 10 bases lay outside the gene matches. Germline V gene data show CDR1 as SGHTA and CDR2 as FQGNSA. The CDR3 DNA is TGTGCCAGCAGCCGTTTGGCGGGACAGGGATACACCATATATTTT. As protein: CASSRLAGQGYTIYF.

V gene TRBV6-1 combines with J gene TRBJ1-1; D is unresolved. The CDR3 runs to 18 residues. Trimming pared 0 bases from V and 3 bases from J, leaving 20 bases between. The germline V gene encodes CDR1 MNHNS and CDR2 SASEGT. In DNA form, the CDR3 reads TGTGCCAGCAGTGAAGCGCTGTTTTGGGCTAATGGTGACACTGAAGCTTTCTTT. It translates to CASSEALFWANGDTEAFF.

This clone was seen a few times. The chain carries TRBV9 and TRBJ2-2; D is possibly TRBD2 (6 bases). V was pared by 4 bases and J by 2 bases, with 12 bases between. Germline assignment: CDR1 SGDLS and CDR2 YYNGEE. The CDR3 is made up of 15 amino acids. The CDR3 loop is CASSRSGVNTGELFF. The CDR3 region has the DNA TGTGCCAGCAGCCGATCGGGGGTTAACACCGGGGAGCTGTTTTTT.

V is TRBV6-4 and J is TRBJ1-3; D is perhaps TRBD1 (5 bases). The CDR3 covers 16 residues. The germline CDR1 and CDR2 sequences are MRHNA and SNTAGT. V was clipped by 0 bases and J by 1 base, with 10 bases between them. In DNA, the CDR3 is TGTGCCAGCAGTGACTCGGACGGGGGGTCTGGAAACACCATATATTTT. Encoded protein: CASSDSDGGSGNTIYF.

The chain couples TRBV7-2 to TRBJ1-2; D is unresolved. V was cut by 5 bases and J by 8 bases, with 12 bases left in between. The CDR3 loop spans 12 amino acids. The germline V gene encodes CDR1 SGHTA and CDR2 FQGNSA. CDR3 nucleotide sequence: TGTGCCAGCAGCCGCCTGACTTACGGCTACACCTTC. This codes for CASSRLTYGYTF.

The chain couples TRBV19 to TRBJ2-3, with 7 bases aligning to TRBD2. Germline V gene sequence: CDR1 LNHDA, CDR2 SQIVND (reference sequence). This CDR3 has 15 amino acids. V was clipped by 4 bases and J by 0 bases; unmatched bases: 4. In nucleotides, the CDR3 is TGTGCCAGTAGTACTGGACTAGTGAGCACAGATACGCAGTATTTT. This gives the protein CASSTGLVSTDTQYF.

This chain connects TRBV21-1 to TRBJ2-5; the table's TRBD1 call for D was not verified on the DNA. TRBV21-1 is an annotated pseudogene. The CDR3 is 16 residues long. Written as DNA, the CDR3 is TGTGCCAGCAGCAAAGTTTTGGGACAGGGTGGGGAGACCCAGTACTTC. Amino acids: CASSKVLGQGGETQYF.